This TCR beta chain was identified during a study of cytomegalovirus exposure and HLA in healthy donors. Study observations and caveats: According to reports, the classifier identified cytomegalovirus status with high specificity and sensitivity. Relative to the approximately 700-donor mean, N-insertions were reportedly fewer in an Asian-associated ancestry cluster in a later analysis. With further analysis later on, most CMV-associated TCR beta chains appeared HLA-restricted.

The CDR3 is 17 amino acids. V dropped 3 bases and J dropped 1 base, with 21 bases sitting between them. Germline assignment: CDR1 SQVTM and CDR2 ANQGSEA. The PCR had 60 Vbeta and 13 Jbeta primers. Only in-frame clones appear in the TCRdb table, and some are missing; sequencing was by immunoSEQ multiplex PCR. The repertoire consists of 100,000 to 150,000 clones, with around 70% occurring once and the leading ten covering 3.5% to 4.5%. For this clone: What it binds is unknown.

This TCR derives from a middle-aged man in good health and CMV-seropositive. The specimen was PBMCs. The chain has TRBV29-1 and TRBJ1-2, with D hard to call. The CDR3 DNA is TGCAGCGTTGAGGTAGGACTTTGGCGACCGAATAACTATGGCTACACCTTC. This sequence encodes CSVEVGLWRPNNYGYTF.